These 10 T cell receptor beta chains came from one sample sequenced in a study of T cell responses to AZD1222 COVID-19 vaccine. Generated by immunoSEQ multiplex PCR, the TCRdb table keeps only in-frame clones and is missing some. Counted here are 110,000 or so clones, 88% occurring once; the ten biggest clones make up less than 4%. The source was peripheral blood, collected 28 days after the second AZD1222 dose. All receptors derive from an adult who received the AZD1222 COVID-19 vaccine.

The rearrangement uses TRBV27 and TRBJ2-2; D is ambiguous. Trimming took 4 bases from V and 8 from J, leaving 14 bases between them. Germline values: CDR1 MNHEY, CDR2 SMNVEV (reference sequence). This CDR3 has 14 amino acids. CDR3 coding DNA: TGTGCCAGCAGTTCCCAGGACCCCAGGGGGGAGCTGTTTTTT. This encodes CASSSQDPRGELFF.

The rearrangement joins TRBV29-1 to TRBJ2-1; TRBD2 is a possible D gene (6 bases). Germline values: CDR1 SQVTM, CDR2 ANQGSEA. There are 13 residues in the CDR3. The CDR3 DNA reads as TGCGTGTACATGGGGGGTAGGTACAATGAGCAGTTCTTC. Its translation: CVYMGGRYNEQFF.

This chain links TRBV11-2 with TRBJ1-2; 9 positions agree with TRBD1. J gave up 8 bases and V 7 bases, and 14 bases lay outside the gene matches. This CDR3 region has 15 residues. Germline V CDR1 and CDR2: SGHAT, FQNNGV. The CDR3 reads CASIELTGGTGGYTF. The CDR3 DNA sequence: TGTGCCAGCATCGAGTTGACAGGGGGAACGGGCGGCTACACCTTC.

The rearrangement joins TRBV28 to TRBJ2-1; unclear D gene. The CDR3 is 12 residues long. V was shortened by 5 bases and J by 7 bases, with 9 bases between the two germline ends. The germline V gene has CDR1 MDHEN and CDR2 SYDVKM. CDR3 DNA: TGTGCCAGCAGTCGGGTGGGGAATGAGCAGTTCTTC. This codes for CASSRVGNEQFF.

The chain recombines TRBV6-1 with TRBJ1-2; no clear D gene. The CDR3 length is 16 residues. CDR1 and CDR2 (germline): MNHNS, SASEGT. V was shortened by 3 bases and J by 7 bases, with 21 bases between the two germline ends. The CDR3 sequence: CASSEVAGVEGGGYTF. In DNA form, the CDR3 reads TGTGCCAGCAGTGAGGTAGCAGGAGTGGAAGGAGGTGGCTACACCTTC.

The V and J genes are TRBV28 and TRBJ1-3; 8 bases agree with TRBD1. This CDR3 spans 15 amino acids. CDR1 is MDHEN and CDR2 is SYDVKM in the germline V gene. Unmatched junction bases numbered 5, after V lost 5 bases and J lost 2 bases. The CDR3 region has the DNA TGTGCCAGCAGTGCCCTGGACAGGGCTGGAAACACCATATATTTT. It specifies CASSALDRAGNTIYF.

On this clone: A junction end diverges from the germline sequence, so it may reflect a read error. This specimen includes other DNA sequences encoding the same CDR3. V gene TRBV6-5 combines with J gene TRBJ1-5; D is uncertain. Germline V CDR1 and CDR2: MNHEY, SVGAGI. The CDR3 is made up of 15 amino acids. CDR3 bases: TGTGCCAGCAGCTACTCGTACCAGAGCAATCAGCCCCAGCATTTT. This translates into CASSYSYQSNQPQHF.

This clone was seen just once. Germline is not matched at one junction end, which may reflect a read error. This chain joins TRBV19 and TRBJ2-4; a possible D gene is TRBD1 (5 bases). The CDR3 contains 15 residues. Germline assignment: CDR1 LNHDA and CDR2 SQIVND (reference sequence). The chain's CDR3 is CASSMAGSRITDKGF. The CDR3 DNA is TGTGCCAGTAGTATGGCAGGGTCGAGAATTACCGATAAGGGCTTC.

This chain links TRBV28 with TRBJ1-6; TRBD1 might be the D (6 bases). The germline gives CDR1 MDHEN, CDR2 SYDVKM. The V and J ends lost 2 bases and 5 bases respectively, with 10 bases between them. This CDR3 is 15 amino acids long. CDR3 loop: CASSLRGLNNSPLHF. The CDR3 DNA reads as TGTGCCAGCAGTTTAAGGGGGTTGAATAATTCACCCCTCCACTTT.

This chain uses TRBV6-2 or TRBV6-3 with TRBJ2-4, with 7 bases lining up with TRBD2. This CDR3 comprises 21 residues. Trimming at V came to 0 bases and at J to 0 bases, leaving 17 bases not matched to a gene. The germline gives CDR1 MNHEY, CDR2 SVGEGT. In nucleotides, the CDR3 is TGTGCCAGCAGTTACTCGAGGTTCAGCGGGACCAATACGCTAGCCAAAAACATTCAGTACTTC. This translates into CASSYSRFSGTNTLAKNIQYF.